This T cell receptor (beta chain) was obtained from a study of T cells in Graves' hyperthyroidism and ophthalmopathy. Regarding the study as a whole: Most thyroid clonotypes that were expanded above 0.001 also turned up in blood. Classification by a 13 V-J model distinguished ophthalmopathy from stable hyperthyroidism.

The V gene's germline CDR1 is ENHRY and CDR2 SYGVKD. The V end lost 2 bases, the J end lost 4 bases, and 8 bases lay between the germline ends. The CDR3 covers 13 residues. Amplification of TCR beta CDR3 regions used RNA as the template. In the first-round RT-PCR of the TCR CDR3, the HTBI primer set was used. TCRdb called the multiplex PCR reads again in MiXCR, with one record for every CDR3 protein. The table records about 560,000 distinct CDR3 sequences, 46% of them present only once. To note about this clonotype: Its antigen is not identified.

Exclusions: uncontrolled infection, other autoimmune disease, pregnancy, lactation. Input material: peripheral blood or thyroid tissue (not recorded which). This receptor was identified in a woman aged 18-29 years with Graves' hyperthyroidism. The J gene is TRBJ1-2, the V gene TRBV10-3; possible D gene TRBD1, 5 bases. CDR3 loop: CAISETGTYGYTF. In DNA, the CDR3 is TGTGCCATCAGTGAGACTGGGACCTATGGCTACACCTTC.